The clone carrying this TCR beta chain turned up a few times. Antigen specificity is unknown. Generated by immunoSEQ multiplex PCR, the TCRdb table keeps only in-frame clones and is missing some. The profile covers around 38,000 clones, with over 65% appearing a single time and roughly 6.5% taken by the ten largest. These data belong to a study of memory CD4+ T cells and cytomegalovirus serostatus. Study findings and constraints: Suggested: most of the CMV-linked TCR signature lies in CD4+ memory cells. 67 of 164 known CMV-associated TCRbeta sequences appeared in CD4+ memory.

V lost 4 bases and J lost 3, with 4 bases in between. The CDR3 contains 12 residues. Germline CDR1 is MNHEY and CDR2 is SVGAGI. Single viable CD3+CD4+CD8-CD45RO+ cells were sorted as the memory CD4+ T cells. Serostatus was set by detecting CMV pp150, pp28, p38, p52 IgG. Positive selection with CD4 microbeads enriched total CD4+ T cells. J is TRBJ1-5 and V is TRBV6-5; the D is unclear. The sample was memory CD4+ T cells from blood. This TCR was sampled from an adult in good health and CMV-seronegative. CDR3 sequence (DNA): TGTGCCAGCAGTTCCATCAATCAGCCCCAGCATTTT. It specifies CASSSINQPQHF.